One T cell receptor beta chain is described in this entry. This sample was included in a study of blood T cell repertoires in COVID-19. In the study overall: The samples span acute and convalescent COVID-19 from the United States, Italy and Spain. The cDNA or gDNA used as material had been derived from T cells, B-cell-depleted T cells, or PBMCs.

Germline CDR1 reads SGHTA; CDR2 reads FQGNSA. V lost 5 bases to trimming and J lost 4 bases; unmatched junction nucleotides: 10. The CDR3 extends over 17 amino acids. Original processing notes: Estimated nucleated cell counts came from reference gene primer amplification. TCRdb's copy holds only in-frame clones and misses some; the assay was immunoSEQ multiplex PCR. D and trimming come from the DNA, and the V and J calls and clone size come from that table. The sample holds roughly 32,000 clones, more than 80% seen once. The clonotype was recovered from a male donor with active COVID-19. The chain combines TRBV7-2 with TRBJ2-2; 10 bases agree with TRBD2. Specimen: peripheral blood. The DNA of the CDR3 is TGTGCCAGCAGCCCCCCGGGACTAGCGTTGGGCACCGGGGAGCTGTTTTTT. As protein: CASSPPGLALGTGELFF.